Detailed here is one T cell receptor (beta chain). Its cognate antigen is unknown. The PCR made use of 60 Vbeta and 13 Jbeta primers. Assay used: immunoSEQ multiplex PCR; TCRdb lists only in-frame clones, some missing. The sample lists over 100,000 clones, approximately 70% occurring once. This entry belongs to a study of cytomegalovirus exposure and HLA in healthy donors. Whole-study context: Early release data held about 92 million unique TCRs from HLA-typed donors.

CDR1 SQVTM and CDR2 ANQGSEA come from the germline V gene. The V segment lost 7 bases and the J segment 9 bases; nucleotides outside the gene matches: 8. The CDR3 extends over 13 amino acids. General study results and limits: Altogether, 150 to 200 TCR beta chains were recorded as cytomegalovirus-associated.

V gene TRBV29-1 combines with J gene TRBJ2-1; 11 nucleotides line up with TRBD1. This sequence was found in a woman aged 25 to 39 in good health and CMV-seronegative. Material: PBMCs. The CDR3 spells CSGLDRGQGEQFF. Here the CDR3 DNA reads TGCAGCGGTTTGGACAGGGGGCAGGGTGAGCAGTTCTTC.